Shown below are 8 T cell receptor beta chains from a single sample sequenced in a study of shared clonotypes between healthy human individuals. Profiling relied on immunoSEQ multiplex PCR, and the TCRdb table lists in-frame clones only, not all of them. In the table there are a few million clones, over 85% of which are singletons. The naive CD8 subset, CD45RO-negative cells positively selected for CCR7, excluded terminally differentiated effector memory CD45RA+ cells. Input material: naive CD8+ T cells from PBMCs. The receptors were gathered from a man younger than 30 in good health. Some clones in this sample may be carry-over from other donors' samples.

A word on this clone: The same CDR3 arises from other DNA sequences in this sample as well. The chain links TRBV4-3 to TRBJ1-4, with 9 bases lining up with TRBD1. This CDR3 comprises 15 residues. Germline trimming cut 1 base from V and 3 bases from J; bases unmatched to any gene: 0. Germline lookup yields CDR1 LGHNA and CDR2 YSLEER. As DNA, the CDR3 is TGCGCCAGCAGCCAAGGGACAGGGGCTAATGAAAAACTGTTTTTT. This sequence encodes CASSQGTGANEKLFF.

The chain has TRBV2 and TRBJ2-5; TRBD2 matches at 11 bases. The CDR3 is 15 residues long. The junction had 4 bases not matched to a gene; V was cut back by 7 bases and J by 0 bases. The germline CDR1 and CDR2 sequences are SNHLY and FYNNEI. The CDR3 bases are TGTGCCAGCATCGGGACTAGCGGCCACCAAGAGACCCAGTACTTC. Its translation is CASIGTSGHQETQYF.

This chain uses TRBV4-1 with TRBJ2-1; D gene uncertain. The CDR3 is 17 amino acids. In germline, CDR1 is MGHRA, CDR2 YSYEKL. V lost 0 bases and J lost 4, with 16 bases in between. The CDR3 sequence is CASSQEGPPLGYNEQFF. In nucleotides, the CDR3 is TGCGCCAGCAGCCAAGAAGGGCCCCCCTTAGGGTACAATGAGCAGTTCTTC.

The chain combines TRBV5-4 with TRBJ1-1, with a tentative D call TRBD1 (5 bases). V was pared by 1 base and J by 0 bases, with 10 bases between. There are 15 residues in the CDR3. Germline V lookup: CDR1 SGHNT, CDR2 YYREEE (reference sequence). CDR3 sequence: CASSLTGLMNTEAFF. CDR3 bases: TGTGCCAGCAGCTTGACAGGCCTCATGAACACTGAAGCTTTCTTT.

The chain has TRBV6-1 and TRBJ1-2; the D gene is possibly TRBD1 (5 bases). There are 15 residues in the CDR3. Germline V gives CDR1 MNHNS, CDR2 SASEGT. V gave up 3 bases and J gave up 6 bases, with 17 bases separating them. In DNA, the CDR3 is TGTGCCAGCAGTGACCTCCGGGACTTCTCCCATGGCTACACCTTC. Protein product: CASSDLRDFSHGYTF.

This chain joins TRBV5-8 and TRBJ1-2, with D uncertain. There are 15 residues in the CDR3. Trimming cost V 4 bases and J 4 bases, with 17 bases left between them. The germline V gene encodes CDR1 SGHTS and CDR2 YDEGEE. CDR3 sequence (DNA): TGTGCCAGCAGCCCCCTGGCATCTGGGCGCTATGGCTACACCTTC. Translating gives CASSPLASGRYGYTF.

The V gene is TRBV28, the J gene TRBJ1-5, with TRBD1 matching over 12 bases. Trimming at V came to 3 bases and at J to 3 bases, leaving 12 bases not matched to a gene. The CDR3 runs 19 residues. CDR1 and CDR2 from the germline V gene are MDHEN and SYDVKM. CDR3 DNA: TGTGCCAGCAGTTTCCCGGGACAGGGGGCGATTAACATCAATCAGCCCCAGCATTTT. Its protein product is CASSFPGQGAININQPQHF.

This chain joins TRBV27 and TRBJ2-1; 9 bases align to TRBD1. The CDR3 loop spans 17 amino acids. Germline V gives CDR1 MNHEY, CDR2 SMNVEV (reference sequence). The V gene end was trimmed by 0 bases and the J gene end by 4 bases; junction bases not matched to a gene: 7. CDR3 DNA: TGTGCCAGCAGTTTATCTCCCGGGACAGGGTTGTACAATGAGCAGTTCTTC. As protein: CASSLSPGTGLYNEQFF.